The TCR beta chain under discussion was sequenced for a study of blood T cell repertoires in COVID-19. Study as a whole: Acute and convalescent COVID-19 specimens originated in the United States, Italy and Spain.

Original methodology: Amplification of reference gene primers was used by the study to estimate nucleated cell counts. Here immunoSEQ multiplex PCR was the method, and the copy in TCRdb shows in-frame clones only, minus some. The V and J calls and clone size come from that table; D and trimming were worked out from the DNA. The sample contains 300,000 or so clones, roughly 91% of which appear only once. V trimming: 5 bases; J trimming: 2 bases; junction bases outside the gene matches: 4. The CDR3 has 15 amino acids. The germline CDR1 and CDR2 sequences are MDHEN and SYDVKM. The receptor was isolated from a man aged 50 to 60 with active or convalescent COVID-19. This rearrangement joins TRBV28 to TRBJ1-5; 9 nucleotides match TRBD1. Specimen: peripheral blood. The CDR3 loop is CASSEDRGGNQPQHF. CDR3 DNA: TGTGCCAGCAGTGAGGACAGGGGCGGCAATCAGCCCCAGCATTTT.